This T cell receptor (beta chain) was obtained from a study of siplizumab effects on memory and regulatory T cells. Germline CDR1 SGHTA, CDR2 FQGNSA. V was shortened by 5 bases and J by 9 bases, with 15 bases between the two germline ends. This CDR3 comprises 13 residues. The repertoire was sequenced with immunoSEQ multiplex PCR; TCRdb's copy has only in-frame clones and lacks some. Of approximately 50,000 clones listed, 93% are singletons. The sequence came from a human donor in good health. The chain is built from TRBV7-2 and TRBJ2-3; D is undetermined. The source material was CD8+ T cells sorted from blood. CDR3: CASSPAGGVTQYF. CDR3 bases: TGTGCCAGCAGCCCCGCTGGTGGAGTCACGCAGTATTTT.